These 28 T cell receptor beta chains were all obtained from the same sample, sequenced in a study of spatial heterogeneity in lung cancer. Study-wide results and limits: Expanded alpha and beta TCR counts within tumors tracked tumor mutation counts.

This sample's time point: sample taken at primary tumor resection. Each CDR3 protein is one row after TCRdb ran MiXCR on the 5' RACE reads. The repertoire has fewer than 20,000 distinct CDR3 sequences, under 7.5% of them found once; the top ten carry more than 3%. Their antigens are not known. Source: lung tumor tissue, taken at surgery. These receptors were obtained from a female donor with early-stage non-small cell lung cancer.

This clonotype has ten or more counts. This sequence joins TRBV15 and TRBJ2-5; weak D call: TRBD2 (6 bases). The V end was cut by 0 bases, the J end by 2 bases, with 10 bases between. Germline lookup yields CDR1 LNHNV and CDR2 YYDKDF (reference sequence). CDR3 length equals 15 residues. CDR3 DNA: TGTGCCACCAGCAGAGATCCCAGCGGGCAAGAGACCCAGTACTTC. Translating it yields CATSRDPSGQETQYF.

In this sample, this clonotype turned up many times. The gene calls are TRBV6-1 and TRBJ2-1, with D uncertain. CDR1 is MNHNS and CDR2 is SASEGT in the germline V gene. The length of the CDR3 is 16 residues. V lost 2 bases to trimming and J lost 2 bases, with 13 bases between them. The CDR3 protein is CASSEPNRFPYNEQFF. The CDR3 DNA is TGTGCCAGCAGTGAACCCAACAGATTCCCCTACAATGAGCAGTTCTTC.

This clonotype was recorded at least ten times. J is TRBJ1-5 and V is TRBV28; weak D call: TRBD1 (5 bases). V dropped 3 bases and J dropped 4 bases, with 7 bases sitting between them. The germline CDR1 and CDR2 sequences are MDHEN and SYDVKM. The CDR3 runs 13 residues. CDR3 DNA: TGTGCCAGCAGTTTCGACAGTAATCAGCCCCAGCATTTT. The encoded protein is CASSFDSNQPQHF.

This clonotype was counted only a few times. The V call is TRBV19, the J call TRBJ1-1, with unresolved D. Per germline, CDR1 LNHDA and CDR2 SQIVND (reference sequence). This CDR3 contains 13 residues. V lost 6 bases and J lost 4, with 12 bases in between. The chain's CDR3 is CASSLQYPTEAFF. The CDR3 DNA sequence: TGTGCCAGTAGCCTACAATACCCCACTGAAGCTTTCTTT.

This clonotype was seen at least ten times. The chain uses TRBV4-3 and TRBJ2-7, with 8 bases matching TRBD2. The CDR3 is made up of 15 amino acids. The V segment lost 1 base and the J segment 0 bases; nucleotides outside the gene matches: 2. Germline V CDR1 and CDR2: LGHNA, YSLEER. The CDR3 protein is CASSQGLASSYEQYF. The CDR3 bases are TGCGCCAGCAGCCAAGGACTAGCGAGCTCCTACGAGCAGTACTTC.

This clonotype appeared many times. The chain uses TRBV7-9 and TRBJ1-1; D not resolved. This CDR3 has 13 residues. The V end lost 5 bases, the J end lost 3 bases, and 10 bases lay between the germline ends. Germline V CDR1 and CDR2: SEHNR, FQNEAQ (reference sequence). CDR3 sequence (DNA): TGTGCCAGCAGCCTCGAGTTGGACACTGAAGCTTTCTTT. This sequence encodes CASSLELDTEAFF.

This clonotype was recorded at least ten times. CDR3 residues: CSATRGSVVGELFF. The CDR3 DNA is TGCAGTGCTACCCGTGGTAGCGTGGTCGGGGAGCTGTTTTTT. The rearrangement uses TRBV20-1 and TRBJ2-2; D might be TRBD2 (5 bases). The length of the CDR3 is 14 residues. V was cut by 4 bases and J by 7 bases, with 16 bases left in between. Germline CDR1 reads DFQATT; CDR2 reads SNEGSKA (reference sequence).

This clonotype was picked up many times. CDR3 protein: CASSRKPGEAFF. The DNA for the CDR3 is TGTGCCAGCAGCCGAAAGCCGGGGGAAGCTTTCTTT. The genes are TRBV7-2 and TRBJ1-1; D is unclear. Germline CDR1 SGHTA, CDR2 FQGNSA. Trimming shortened V by 5 bases and J by 8 bases, and 12 bases separated the two germline ends. The CDR3 length is 12 residues.

This clonotype was seen many times. This chain connects TRBV20-1 to TRBJ2-7, with TRBD2 matching 12 bases. Trimming at V came to 5 bases and at J to 3 bases, leaving 11 bases not matched to a gene. This CDR3 region has 16 residues. CDR1 and CDR2 (germline): DFQATT, SNEGSKA (reference sequence). CDR3 sequence (DNA): TGCAGTGCTGACGGAATCCTAGCGGGAGGGGACTACGAGCAGTACTTC. Translated, it gives CSADGILAGGDYEQYF.

This clonotype showed up many times. In DNA form, the CDR3 reads TGTGCCAGCAGCTTACCGTTCGGGACAGGGTCTGACGAGCAGTACTTC. Its translation is CASSLPFGTGSDEQYF. The chain couples TRBV7-9 to TRBJ2-7, with 9 bases lining up with TRBD1. The CDR3 sequence is 16 residues long. The V and J ends lost 2 bases and 5 bases, in that order; junction bases with no gene match: 10. Germline V gives CDR1 SEHNR, CDR2 FQNEAQ (reference sequence).

At least ten counts were recorded for this clonotype. The CDR3 spells CASSLRYQTINEKLFF. The CDR3, as DNA: TGCGCCAGCAGCCTCCGATACCAGACCATTAATGAAAAACTGTTTTTT. The chain is built from TRBV4-3 and TRBJ1-4; D is unresolved. Trimming left V 4 bases short and J 4 bases short, with 16 bases between. Germline V gives CDR1 LGHNA, CDR2 YSLEER. The CDR3 sequence is 16 residues long.

At least ten counts were recorded for this clonotype. This chain connects TRBV7-8 to TRBJ2-2, with unresolved D. The CDR3 is 15 residues long. The germline gives CDR1 SGHVS, CDR2 FQNEAQ. V was shortened by 4 bases and J by 4 bases, with 13 bases between the two germline ends. The CDR3, as DNA: TGTGCCAGCAGCTCTGGACGGTCTTTCACCGGGGAGCTGTTTTTT. Translating it yields CASSSGRSFTGELFF. Together with reference TRBV7-8 and TRBJ2-2, the CDR3 gives the full variable domain: GAGVSQSPRYKVAKRGQDVALRCDPISGHVSLFWYQQALGQGPEFLTYFQNEAQLDKSGLPSDRFFAERPEGSVSTLKIQRTQQEDSAVYLCASSSGRSFTGELFFGEGSRLTVL.

This clonotype has at least ten counts. The gene calls are TRBV6-2 or TRBV6-3 and TRBJ2-7, with TRBD2 matching 13 bases. This CDR3 contains 14 residues. The J segment lost 3 bases and the V segment lost 5 bases, leaving 1 base of the junction unmatched. Germline values: CDR1 MNHEY, CDR2 SVGEGT. The CDR3 coding sequence is TGTGCCAGCAGTGGACTAGCGGGAGTCTACGAGCAGTACTTC. Residues: CASSGLAGVYEQYF.

This clonotype was found a few times. The chain employs TRBV28 and TRBJ2-2; D gene ambiguous. The ends were cut back, 8 bases at V and 1 base at J, with 5 bases in the middle. Germline lookup yields CDR1 MDHEN and CDR2 SYDVKM. The CDR3 has 12 amino acids. The CDR3: CASQKNTGELFF. Here the CDR3 DNA reads TGTGCCAGCCAGAAGAACACCGGGGAGCTGTTTTTT.

This clonotype was counted ten times or more. The V gene is TRBV14, the J gene TRBJ2-5; 7 bases align to TRBD1. CDR3 length equals 15 residues. With 5 bases clipped from V and 7 bases from J, the junction kept 13 bases outside the gene matches. Germline-derived CDR1 and CDR2 are SGHDN and FVKESK. DNA of the CDR3: TGTGCCAGCAGCATTACACAGGGGAGTAAGGGGACCCAGTACTTC. Its translation: CASSITQGSKGTQYF.

Relative to its sample, this clonotype is medium-sized. The chain combines TRBV20-1 with TRBJ2-5; weak D call: TRBD2 (6 bases). The CDR3 sequence is 12 residues long. Germline V gene lookup returns CDR1 DFQATT and CDR2 SNEGSKA (reference sequence). Deletions cut 1 base from V and 5 bases from J, with 8 bases between. As DNA, the CDR3 is TGCAGTGCTAGAGTCCTAGCGGAGACCCAGTACTTC. This translates into CSARVLAETQYF.

This clonotype was seen repeatedly, ten times or more. The V call is TRBV7-2, the J call TRBJ2-2, with 12 nucleotides matching TRBD2. Trimming at V came to 2 bases and at J to 6 bases, leaving 1 base not matched to a gene. CDR3 length: 15 amino acids. Germline assignment: CDR1 SGHTA and CDR2 FQGNSA. CDR3 nucleotides: TGTGCCAGCAGCTTACTAGCGGGAGGGCCCGGGGAGCTGTTTTTT. Translation gives CASSLLAGGPGELFF.

In its sample, this clonotype was seen many times. The chain carries TRBV11-2 and TRBJ1-2; D is ambiguous. V was shortened by 3 bases and J by 2 bases, with 7 bases between the two germline ends. The CDR3 length is 13 residues. Germline lookup yields CDR1 SGHAT and CDR2 FQNNGV. CDR3 sequence reads: CASSLGRNYGYTF. CDR3 DNA: TGTGCCAGCAGCTTGGGCAGGAACTATGGCTACACCTTC.

CDR3 region: CASSQDLWGETEEIPIYF. Here the CDR3 DNA reads TGCGCCAGCAGCCAAGATCTTTGGGGCGAGACAGAGGAAATCCCCATATATTTT. The chain joins TRBV4-3 to TRBJ1-3; D might be TRBD1 (5 bases). CDR1 is LGHNA and CDR2 is YSLEER in the germline V gene. V lost 0 bases to trimming and J lost 11 bases, with 26 bases between them. This CDR3 region has 18 residues.

There are many counts of this clonotype. The J gene is TRBJ2-1, the V gene TRBV6-5, with 7 bases identical to TRBD2. Germline V gives CDR1 MNHEY, CDR2 SVGAGI. J lost 0 bases, V lost 7 bases, and 6 bases had no gene match. This CDR3 contains 15 residues. This chain's CDR3 is CASMKGGSSYNEQFF. CDR3 sequence (DNA): TGTGCCAGCATGAAGGGCGGGAGCTCCTACAATGAGCAGTTCTTC.

This clonotype was counted many times. The rearrangement joins TRBV28 to TRBJ1-1; no firm D call. The CDR3 consists of 11 residues. Germline V gives CDR1 MDHEN, CDR2 SYDVKM. V lost 8 bases and J 2 bases, leaving 6 bases between the germline ends. The CDR3 is CASYKNTEAFF. As DNA, the CDR3 is TGTGCCAGCTATAAAAACACTGAAGCTTTCTTT.

This clonotype was picked up many times. The chain combines TRBV19 with TRBJ2-7; no reliable D call. Trimming cost V 3 bases and J 6 bases, with 12 bases left between them. Germline CDR1 LNHDA, CDR2 SQIVND (reference sequence). The CDR3 extends over 13 amino acids. CDR3 nucleotide sequence: TGTGCCAGTAGTATGTTTGGCCAGCTCGAGCAGTACTTC. It is translated as CASSMFGQLEQYF.

This clonotype was counted at least ten times. V gene TRBV4-3 combines with J gene TRBJ2-3, with a possible D match to TRBD1 (6 bases). The CDR3 consists of 14 residues. Germline V gene data show CDR1 as LGHNA and CDR2 as YSLEER. Trimming removed 4 bases at V and 2 bases at J, with 10 bases between. The CDR3 bases are TGCGCCAGCAGCCCGACAGGTCCCACAGATACGCAGTATTTT. As protein: CASSPTGPTDTQYF.

This clonotype was seen repeatedly, ten times or more. This chain connects TRBV7-2 to TRBJ2-7; D ambiguous. V was pared by 1 base and J by 5 bases, with 15 bases between. The CDR3 is made up of 15 amino acids. The germline CDR1 and CDR2 sequences are SGHTA and FQGNSA. CDR3 residues: CASSLEPGANHEQYF. As DNA, the CDR3 is TGTGCCAGCAGCTTAGAACCCGGAGCTAACCACGAGCAGTACTTC.

This clonotype was observed at least ten times. The gene calls are TRBV5-5 and TRBJ2-5; D unresolved. The CDR3 has 13 amino acids. In germline, CDR1 is SGHKS, CDR2 YYEKEE (reference sequence). V was pared by 1 base and J by 4 bases, with 8 bases between. CDR3 residues: CASSLLVSETQYF. Here the CDR3 DNA reads TGTGCCAGCAGCTTGCTAGTGTCAGAGACCCAGTACTTC.

By sample fraction, this clonotype is medium-sized. This chain uses TRBV7-2 with TRBJ2-3; D may be TRBD1 (5 bases). Germline lookup yields CDR1 SGHTA and CDR2 FQGNSA. V dropped 5 bases and J dropped 2 bases, with 14 bases sitting between them. The CDR3 has 15 residues. In DNA form, the CDR3 reads TGTGCCAGCAGCCGTTTTGGACAATCCACAGATACGCAGTATTTT. Protein product: CASSRFGQSTDTQYF.

V and J are TRBV20-1 and TRBJ1-2, with D tentatively TRBD1 (6 bases). Germline CDR1 reads DFQATT; CDR2 reads SNEGSKA (reference sequence). CDR3 length: 13 residues. Trimming left V 3 bases short and J 2 bases short, with 10 bases between. CDR3 coding DNA: TGCAGTGCTAGGGTCGGGGGCAACTATGGCTACACCTTC. It yields the protein CSARVGGNYGYTF.

This clonotype was counted a few times. This chain joins TRBV28 and TRBJ2-7; possibly TRBD2 for D (6 bases). Per the germline V gene, CDR1 is MDHEN and CDR2 is SYDVKM. With 4 bases removed from V and 0 bases from J, the gap between germline ends came to 22 bases. The CDR3 length is 18 residues. CDR3 region: CASSSLSLSGRRSYEQYF. The CDR3 DNA sequence: TGTGCCAGCAGTTCACTGTCACTTAGCGGTCGACGCTCCTACGAGCAGTACTTC.